These 3 T cell receptor beta chains originate from one sample sequenced in a study of T cells expressing NK-cell markers. TCRdb processed the 5' RACE reads again and assigns one entry to each CDR3 protein, with no DNA. This table lists a few hundred thousand distinct CDR3 sequences. The specimen sequenced was blood T cells: a sorted CD56 or NKG2C T cell subset, CD4+ or CD8+ T cells, or bulk PBMC T cells (not recorded which). These receptors came from a man aged 18 to 69 in good health.

The CDR3 spells CASSSTSGSRGAYEQYF. The chain couples TRBV11-2 to TRBJ2-7; absent DNA, TCRdb's TRBD2 call cannot be checked. The CDR3 loop spans 17 amino acids. CDR1 and CDR2 from the germline V gene are SGHAT and FQNNGV.

The V gene is TRBV20-1, the J gene TRBJ1-4; TCRdb designates TRBD1, a call that cannot be tested without DNA. Germline loops: CDR1 DFQATT, CDR2 SNEGSKA (reference sequence). The CDR3 runs 16 residues. CDR3 region: CSATGQGAATNEKLFF.

The gene calls are TRBV20-1 and TRBJ2-3. This CDR3 has 14 amino acids. CDR1 is DFQATT and CDR2 is SNEGSKA in the germline V gene (reference sequence). The CDR3 region is CSVPVVKDEWSQYF.